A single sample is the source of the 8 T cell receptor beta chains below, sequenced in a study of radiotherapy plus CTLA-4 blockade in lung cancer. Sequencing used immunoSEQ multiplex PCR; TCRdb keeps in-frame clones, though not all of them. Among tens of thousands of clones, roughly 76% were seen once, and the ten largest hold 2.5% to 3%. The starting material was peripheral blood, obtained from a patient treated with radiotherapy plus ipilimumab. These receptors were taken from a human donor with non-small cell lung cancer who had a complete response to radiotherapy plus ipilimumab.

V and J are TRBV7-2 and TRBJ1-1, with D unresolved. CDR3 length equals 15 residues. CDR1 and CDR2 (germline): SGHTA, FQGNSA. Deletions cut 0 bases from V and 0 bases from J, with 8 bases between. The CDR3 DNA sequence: TGTGCCAGCAGCTTAGCTCGCGGTATGAACACTGAAGCTTTCTTT. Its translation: CASSLARGMNTEAFF.

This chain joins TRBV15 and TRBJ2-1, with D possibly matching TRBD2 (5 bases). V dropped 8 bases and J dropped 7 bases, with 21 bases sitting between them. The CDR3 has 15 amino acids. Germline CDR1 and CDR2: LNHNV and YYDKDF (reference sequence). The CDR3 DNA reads TGTGCCACCGCATTATGGGAGTGGGGAAAAAATGAGCAGTTCTTC. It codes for CATALWEWGKNEQFF.

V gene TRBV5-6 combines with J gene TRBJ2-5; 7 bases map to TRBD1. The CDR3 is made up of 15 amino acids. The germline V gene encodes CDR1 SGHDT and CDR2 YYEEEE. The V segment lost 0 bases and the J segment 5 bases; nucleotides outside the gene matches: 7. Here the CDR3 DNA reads TGTGCCAGCAGCTTGGAAAGGGGGCGCCGGGAGACCCAGTACTTC. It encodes CASSLERGRRETQYF.

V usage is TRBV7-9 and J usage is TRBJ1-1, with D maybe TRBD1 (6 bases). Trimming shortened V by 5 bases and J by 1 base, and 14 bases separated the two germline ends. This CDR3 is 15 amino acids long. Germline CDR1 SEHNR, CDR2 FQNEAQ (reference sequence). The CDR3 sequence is CASSLPRGRNTEAFF. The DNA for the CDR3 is TGTGCCAGCAGCCTACCGAGGGGGAGGAACACTGAAGCTTTCTTT.

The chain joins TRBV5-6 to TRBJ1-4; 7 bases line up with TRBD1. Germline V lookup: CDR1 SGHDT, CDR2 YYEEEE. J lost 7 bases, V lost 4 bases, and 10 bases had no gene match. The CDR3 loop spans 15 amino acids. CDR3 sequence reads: CASSQKQGLGEKLFF. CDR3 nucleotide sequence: TGTGCCAGCAGCCAAAAACAGGGGTTGGGTGAAAAACTGTTTTTT.

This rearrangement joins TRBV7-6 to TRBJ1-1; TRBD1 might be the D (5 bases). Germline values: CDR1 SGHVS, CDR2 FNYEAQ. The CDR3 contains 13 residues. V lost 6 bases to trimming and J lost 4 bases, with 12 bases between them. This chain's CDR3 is CASSRGESTEAFF. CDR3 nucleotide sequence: TGTGCCAGCAGTCGGGGGGAGAGCACTGAAGCTTTCTTT.

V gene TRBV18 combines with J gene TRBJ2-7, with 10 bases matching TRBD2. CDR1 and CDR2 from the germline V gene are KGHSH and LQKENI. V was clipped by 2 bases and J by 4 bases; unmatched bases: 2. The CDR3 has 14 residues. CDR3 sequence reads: CASSPGLAAYEQYF. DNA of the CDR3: TGTGCCAGCTCACCAGGACTAGCGGCATACGAGCAGTACTTC.

CDR3 in DNA: TGTGCCAGCAGTTCACAGATAGAAAAAGAGACCCAGTACTTC. Protein sequence: CASSSQIEKETQYF. The rearrangement joins TRBV28 to TRBJ2-5; D is ambiguous. This CDR3 has 14 amino acids. Between the trimmed V and J ends, which lost 4 bases and 3 bases, there was a span of 12 bases. Germline V gene data show CDR1 as MDHEN and CDR2 as SYDVKM. Based on the CDR3 plus reference TRBV28 and TRBJ2-5, the full variable domain is DVKVTQSSRYLVKRTGEKVFLECVQDMDHENMFWYRQDPGLGLRLIYFSYDVKMKEKGDIPEGYSVSREKKERFSLILESASTNQTSMYLCASSSQIEKETQYFGPGTRLLVL.